The rows below give T cell receptor beta chains drawn from one sample of a study of graft-versus-host responses after intestinal transplantation. Method: immunoSEQ multiplex PCR; TCRdb's copy keeps in-frame clones and lacks some. The table shows just under 55,000 clones, with around 90% occurring only once. Sequencing used PBMCs, obtained approximately 97 weeks after intestinal transplant. The receptors originated from a human patient who received an intestinal transplant, so some T cells may come from the graft donor. Both conserved end residues are trimmed from each CDR3.

>TRBV5-1
ASSTQVTLSYNEQF
>TRBV19
ATSDRQGASYEQY
>TRBV19
ASSIGGQGTAGELF
>TRBV18
ASSPKQDSGNTIY
>TRBV19
ASSIGALAGLGTDTQY
>TRBV6-1
ASSEYRGLQPQH
>TRBV7-2
ASSQDRSWSPLH
>TRBV9
ASSLIAGGSTDTQY
>TRBV9
ASSVNVGQGDYGYT
>TRBV11-3
ASTQRGGRFNEQF
>TRBV4-1
ASSPPGPPGYT
>TRBV7-2
ASSLAGTDYNEQF
>TRBV2
ASSTGLGDYNEQF
>TRBV5-8
ASSLGRLYSYEQY
>TRBV7-3
ASSLFPGQSYEQY
>TRBV5-1
ASSPPVGVQETQY
>TRBV6-6
ASSYSPPGQGYEQY
>TRBV7-6
ASSPTVGTTYEQY
>TRBV4-2
ASSQVRGANTGELF
>TRBV6-1
ASSDSYEKLF
>TRBV14
ASSQVTGVGGIQY
>TRBV30
AWSVAGGYNEQF
>TRBV7-9
ASGTSGYYEQY
>TRBV5-1
ASSTDPSMDEQF
>TRBV5-1
ASSGDSANTGELF
>TRBV7-9
ASSSTPGQGGMNTEAF
>TRBV9
ASSGRSGGATGELF
>TRBV4-2
ASSQAGLSGGYT
>TRBV19
ASSISGSPEGNTIY
>TRBV5-4
ASSLAGPSYNEQF
>TRBV9
ASSVDPGDRGHYGYT
>TRBV4-1
ASSQVPKGAARWELF
>TRBV29-1
SVKQGWGFREAF
>TRBV11-2
ASSLRAGGNSPLH
>TRBV10-3
AISESEGEISYEQY
>TRBV29-1
SVERATDTQY
>TRBV11-3
ASSLRPDNEKLF
>TRBV5-6
ASSYWTSGGQNTGELF
>TRBV7-9
ASSSLKTGGIATEAF
>TRBV6-1
ASSAIPLTGAYEQY
>TRBV5-1
ASSFGQLDEQY
>TRBV27
ASRGTGANEKLF
>TRBV7-9
ASSLRGGGENEQF
>TRBV11-3
ASSLGGGRGSSYEQY
>TRBV18
ASSPQDTGDGYGYT
>TRBV10-3
AISESRPAYEQY
>TRBV7-8
ASSTRTDSYEQY
>TRBV5-4
ASSSGMNTEAF
>TRBV18
ASSPTDPSSGNTIY
>TRBV29-1
SVDLNYEQY
>TRBV9
ASSVEWALSPLH
>TRBV15
ATSRDYRVAPNQPQH
>TRBV10-3
AIRIGTGGTDTQY
>TRBV7-9
ASSPQSYEQY